This T cell receptor beta chain was retrieved from a study of PD-1 blockade in classical Hodgkin lymphoma. Regarding the study as a whole: Individuals initiating nivolumab under 1 year after ASCT were excluded.

Libraries were prepared by immunoSEQ multiplex PCR; TCRdb keeps only in-frame clonotypes and omits some of them. This table has some 96,000 clones, 65% to 85% appearing once. A note on this clone: What it binds is unknown.

Following autologous stem cell transplantation, relapse occurred in every patient, and exposure to brentuximab vedotin varied. Germline values: CDR1 MDHEN, CDR2 SYDVKM. The CDR3 consists of 16 residues. The V gene end was trimmed by 7 bases and the J gene end by 1 base; junction bases not matched to a gene: 11. Sequences were derived from peripheral blood mononuclear cells (PBMCs), sampled at baseline. This TCR was sampled from a human donor with classical Hodgkin lymphoma. This sequence joins TRBV28 and TRBJ2-3, with 7 bases aligning to TRBD1. This chain's CDR3 is CASTGIPGQGTDTQYF. In nucleotides, the CDR3 is TGTGCCAGCACAGGGATTCCCGGACAGGGCACAGATACGCAGTATTTT.